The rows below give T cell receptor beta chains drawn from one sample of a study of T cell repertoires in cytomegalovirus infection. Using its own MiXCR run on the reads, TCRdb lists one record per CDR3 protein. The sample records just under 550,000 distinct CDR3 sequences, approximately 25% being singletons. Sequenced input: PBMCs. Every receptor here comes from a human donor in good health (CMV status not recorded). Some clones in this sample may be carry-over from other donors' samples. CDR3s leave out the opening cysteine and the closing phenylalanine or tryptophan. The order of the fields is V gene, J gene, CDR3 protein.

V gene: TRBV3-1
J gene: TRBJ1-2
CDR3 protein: ASSQDWSGTGNGYT

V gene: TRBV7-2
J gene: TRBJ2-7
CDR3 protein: ASSLVGGGDYEQY

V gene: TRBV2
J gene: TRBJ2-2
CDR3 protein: ASRSQSLPGELF

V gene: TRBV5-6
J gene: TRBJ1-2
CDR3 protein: ASNPTGAYGYT

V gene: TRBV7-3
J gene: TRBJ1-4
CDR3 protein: ASSLTGGQGDEKLF

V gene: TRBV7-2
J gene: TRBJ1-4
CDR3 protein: ASSPPGGYEKLF

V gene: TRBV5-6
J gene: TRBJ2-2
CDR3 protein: ASSLGAGWILNTGELF

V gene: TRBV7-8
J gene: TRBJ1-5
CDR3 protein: ASAQRTGTQH

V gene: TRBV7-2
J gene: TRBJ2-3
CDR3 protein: ASSLAHSSTDTQY

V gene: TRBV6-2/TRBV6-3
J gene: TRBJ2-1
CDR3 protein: ASSFLAGGQSEQF

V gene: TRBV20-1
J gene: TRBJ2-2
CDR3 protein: SASIAGEDGELF

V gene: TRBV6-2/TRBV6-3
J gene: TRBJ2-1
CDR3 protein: ASSYSSTSGSSYNEQF

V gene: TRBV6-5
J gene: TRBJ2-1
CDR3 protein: ASSALAGGLNEQF

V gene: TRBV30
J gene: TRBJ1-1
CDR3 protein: ACRQQNTEAF

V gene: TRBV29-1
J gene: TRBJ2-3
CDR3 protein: SVEFGRASDTQY

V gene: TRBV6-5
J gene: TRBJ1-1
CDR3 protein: ASSYLATETEAF

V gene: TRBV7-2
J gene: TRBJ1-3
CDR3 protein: ASSPEGAAGNTIY

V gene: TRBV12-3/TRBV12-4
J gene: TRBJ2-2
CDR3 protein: ASKGLAGGLNTGELF

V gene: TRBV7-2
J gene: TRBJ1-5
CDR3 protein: ASSLGARVSNQPQH

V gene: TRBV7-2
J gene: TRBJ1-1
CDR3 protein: ASRRYFEMNTEAF

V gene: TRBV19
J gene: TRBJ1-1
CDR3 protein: ASSMTAGVLNTEAF

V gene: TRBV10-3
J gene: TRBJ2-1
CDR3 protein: AIRKGLETLNEQF

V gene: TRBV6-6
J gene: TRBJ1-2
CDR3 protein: ASSPFSFDYGYT

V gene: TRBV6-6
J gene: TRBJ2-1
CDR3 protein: ASSRTGTSGGHQF

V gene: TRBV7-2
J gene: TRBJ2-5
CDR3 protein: ASSRTSGSETQY

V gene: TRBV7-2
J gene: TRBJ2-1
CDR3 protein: ASSLMGLMSGTLNEQF

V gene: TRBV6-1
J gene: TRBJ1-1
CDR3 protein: ASSGGQGFAEAF

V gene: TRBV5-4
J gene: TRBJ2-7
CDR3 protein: ASSLAGTGGLNEQY

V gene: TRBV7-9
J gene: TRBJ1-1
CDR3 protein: ASTLQGNTEAF

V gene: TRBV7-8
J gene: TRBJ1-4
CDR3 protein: ASSLFRGATNEKLF

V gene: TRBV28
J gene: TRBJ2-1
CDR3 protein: ASIASGINYNEQF

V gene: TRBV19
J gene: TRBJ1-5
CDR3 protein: ASSTTLSNQPQH

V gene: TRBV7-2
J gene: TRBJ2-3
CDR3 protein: ASSSGLAGGPKDTQY

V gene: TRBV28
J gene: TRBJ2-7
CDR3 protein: ASRSRAGTGFYEQY

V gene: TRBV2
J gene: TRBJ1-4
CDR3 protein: ASSEGGQGEKLF

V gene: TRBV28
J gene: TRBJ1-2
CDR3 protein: ASSLDVQSYGYT

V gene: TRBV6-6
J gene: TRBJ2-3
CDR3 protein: ASRTTLEGPTDTQY

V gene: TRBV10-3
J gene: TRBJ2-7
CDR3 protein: AISVASGSYEKY

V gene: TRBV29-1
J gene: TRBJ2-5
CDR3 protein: SADRAPEKETQY

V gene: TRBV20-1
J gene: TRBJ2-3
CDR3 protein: SARAEFSTDTQY

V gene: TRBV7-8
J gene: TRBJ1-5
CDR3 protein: ASSQRPQGRGEPQH

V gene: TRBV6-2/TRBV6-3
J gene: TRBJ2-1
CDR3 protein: ASHQRSGREQF

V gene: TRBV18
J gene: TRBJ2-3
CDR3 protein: ASSPRGSDTQY

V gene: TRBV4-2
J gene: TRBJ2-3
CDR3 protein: ASSPWAGGTDTQY

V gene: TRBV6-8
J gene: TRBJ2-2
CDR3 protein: ASSSLAWAGELF

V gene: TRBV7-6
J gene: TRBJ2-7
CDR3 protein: ASSPRVASSYEQY

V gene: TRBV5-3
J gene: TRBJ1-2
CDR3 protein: ASSLDAGAAGYT

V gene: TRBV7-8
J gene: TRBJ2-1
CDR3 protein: ASSRSSGRGNEQF

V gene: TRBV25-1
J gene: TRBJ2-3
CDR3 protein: ATGTGVYTQY

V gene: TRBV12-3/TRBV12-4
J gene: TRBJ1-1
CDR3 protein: ASSLTAGWERF